Below are 25 T cell receptor beta chains sequenced from a single sample in a study of OX40 agonist ivuxolimab in advanced cancers. Libraries were prepared by immunoSEQ multiplex PCR; TCRdb keeps only in-frame clonotypes and omits some of them. The data hold 72,000 or so clones, with around 82% observed a single time. Sequencing used CD4+ or CD8+ T cells sorted from blood, obtained in a trial of the OX40 agonist ivuxolimab. The origin of the receptors is an adult with an advanced solid tumor such as melanoma, head and neck, liver or kidney cancer.

The V gene is TRBV11-3, the J gene TRBJ2-3; perhaps D is TRBD1 or TRBD2 (6 bases each). Germline V gene sequence: CDR1 SGHNT, CDR2 YENEEA. This CDR3 spans 15 amino acids. Trimming cost V 0 bases and J 5 bases, with 12 bases left between them. For the CDR3, the DNA is TGTGCCAGCAGCTTAGATGGGGGGCAGCAAGATACGCAGTATTTT. Translation: CASSLDGGQQDTQYF.

To note about this clone: At one boundary the junction diverges from the germline segment, which might be a read error. The same CDR3 is also encoded by other DNA sequences in this sample. The chain combines TRBV7-2 with TRBJ2-7, with D possibly TRBD1 on 5 matching bases. CDR1 and CDR2 (germline): SGHTA, FQGNSA. CDR3 size: 14 residues. CDR3 sequence reads: CASSSTRTPYEQYF. CDR3 nucleotides: TGCGCCAGCAGCTCCACCCGGACACCCTACGAGCAGTACTTC.

J is TRBJ1-1 and V is TRBV6-5; D is undetermined. The V end lost 8 bases, the J end lost 0 bases, and 10 bases lay between the germline ends. The germline gives CDR1 MNHEY, CDR2 SVGAGI. This CDR3 has 13 amino acids. In DNA, the CDR3 is TGTGCCAGCTCGGAGACGGTGAACACTGAAGCTTTCTTT. This sequence encodes CASSETVNTEAFF.

V and J are TRBV19 and TRBJ1-1; D gene ambiguous. V dropped 7 bases and J dropped 1 base, with 10 bases sitting between them. The CDR3 has 13 residues. Germline CDR1 reads LNHDA; CDR2 reads SQIVND (reference sequence). For the CDR3, the DNA is TGTGCCAGTATAGGCAGATCGAACACTGAAGCTTTCTTT. This gives the protein CASIGRSNTEAFF.

J is TRBJ2-5 and V is TRBV5-4; D tentatively reads TRBD1 or TRBD2 (7 bases each). Deletions cut 6 bases from V and 4 bases from J, with 25 bases between. In germline, CDR1 is SGHNT, CDR2 YYREEE (reference sequence). There are 17 residues in the CDR3. CDR3 loop: CASTLSSGGGCPETQYF. In nucleotides, the CDR3 is TGTGCCAGCACCCTTAGCTCAGGGGGGGGATGCCCAGAGACCCAGTACTTC.

This clone was observed once. The chain couples TRBV10-3 to TRBJ2-7; a weak D match, TRBD2 (6 bases). The V gene lost 6 bases and the J gene lost 2 bases, with 14 bases spanning the gap. The CDR3 runs 14 residues. Germline V gene sequence: CDR1 ENHRY, CDR2 SYGVKD. CDR3 nucleotides: TGTGCCATCAGGAAAGGAGGGCTAACCTACGAGCAGTACTTC. Protein product: CAIRKGGLTYEQYF.

V usage is TRBV6-8 and J usage is TRBJ2-5; the D gene is possibly TRBD1 (6 bases). The V gene lost 6 bases and the J gene lost 7 bases, with 15 bases spanning the gap. Germline-derived CDR1 and CDR2 are MNHGY and SAAAGT. This CDR3 is built from 13 residues. The CDR3 DNA reads as TGTGCCAGCAGGCACCCGGACAGTCCGACCCAGTACTTC. It yields the protein CASRHPDSPTQYF.

The V gene is TRBV5-1, the J gene TRBJ1-1; 9 nucleotides line up with TRBD1. This CDR3 comprises 14 residues. V lost 3 bases to trimming and J lost 5 bases; unmatched junction nucleotides: 5. From germline, CDR1 is SGHRS and CDR2 YFSETQ. CDR3 loop: CASSYDRGRTEAFF. The CDR3 DNA is TGCGCCAGCAGCTATGACAGGGGGAGGACTGAAGCTTTCTTT.

The V call is TRBV10-3, the J call TRBJ1-1; D not certain. The V gene's germline CDR1 is ENHRY and CDR2 SYGVKD. Trimming removed 0 bases at V and 6 bases at J, with 5 bases between. The CDR3 totals 12 residues. CDR3 sequence reads: CAISESLAEAFF. DNA for the CDR3: TGTGCCATCAGTGAGTCACTTGCTGAAGCTTTCTTT.

The gene calls are TRBV5-1 and TRBJ2-3; weak D call: TRBD1 (7 bases). The CDR3 contains 13 residues. V dropped 0 bases and J dropped 11 bases, with 13 bases sitting between them. Germline V gene lookup returns CDR1 SGHRS and CDR2 YFSETQ. The CDR3 sequence: CASSLEGGQWQYF. In DNA form, the CDR3 reads TGCGCCAGCAGCTTGGAGGGGGGACAGTGGCAGTATTTT.

The chain couples TRBV5-1 to TRBJ1-6; 8 positions match TRBD1. Trimming removed 0 bases from V and 4 bases from J; junction bases left unmatched: 9. CDR3 size: 18 residues. CDR1 is SGHRS and CDR2 is YFSETQ in the germline V gene. The CDR3 loop reads CASSLDPPGGVYNSPLHF. CDR3 nucleotide sequence: TGCGCCAGCAGCTTGGACCCTCCAGGGGGCGTTTATAATTCACCCCTCCACTTT.

V usage is TRBV28 and J usage is TRBJ2-5, with D hard to call. Germline CDR1 MDHEN, CDR2 SYDVKM. This CDR3 is built from 15 residues. V was trimmed by 4 bases and J by 0 bases, leaving 12 bases between them. The CDR3 DNA sequence: TGTGCCAGCAGTTGGGGAACACAGAACCAAGAGACCCAGTACTTC. This translates into CASSWGTQNQETQYF.

V and J are TRBV19 and TRBJ2-3; maybe TRBD2 (5 bases). Trimming stripped 5 bases from V and 1 base from J, with 16 bases between. The CDR3 sequence is 16 residues long. Germline values: CDR1 LNHDA, CDR2 SQIVND (reference sequence). CDR3 sequence: CASSVMRAVGTDTQYF. The DNA of the CDR3 is TGTGCCAGTAGTGTGATGAGGGCCGTGGGCACAGATACGCAGTATTTT.

This chain joins TRBV11-3 and TRBJ1-3; a weak D match, TRBD1 (5 bases). This CDR3 spans 13 amino acids. Germline assignment: CDR1 SGHNT and CDR2 YENEEA. V dropped 6 bases and J dropped 5 bases, with 11 bases sitting between them. As DNA, the CDR3 is TGTGCCAGCAGTACGGACAATCGAAACACCATATATTTT. Translating it yields CASSTDNRNTIYF.

Only a few counts were recorded for this clone. This chain uses TRBV7-9 with TRBJ1-1; no reliable D call. This CDR3 spans 14 amino acids. Trimming removed 5 bases from V and 5 bases from J, with 15 bases in between. Per germline, CDR1 SEHNR and CDR2 FQNEAQ (reference sequence). The DNA for the CDR3 is TGTGCCAGCAGCCCGTTTGGGGAAGGGACTGAAGCTTTCTTT. Translating gives CASSPFGEGTEAFF.

V usage is TRBV19 and J usage is TRBJ2-3, with 13 positions matching TRBD2. This CDR3 is built from 17 residues. V was pared by 4 bases and J by 2 bases, with 6 bases of the junction left unmatched. Germline V gene data show CDR1 as LNHDA and CDR2 as SQIVND (reference sequence). The CDR3 loop reads CASSRGTSGAYTDTQYF. CDR3 in DNA: TGTGCCAGTAGTAGAGGGACTAGCGGGGCCTACACAGATACGCAGTATTTT.

The chain combines TRBV28 with TRBJ1-2, with D perhaps TRBD1 (5 bases). V lost 4 bases and J lost 4, with 13 bases in between. Germline loops: CDR1 MDHEN, CDR2 SYDVKM. The CDR3 has 14 amino acids. CDR3: CASSSWGGSYGYTF. In DNA form, the CDR3 reads TGTGCCAGCAGTTCCTGGGGGGGGAGCTATGGCTACACCTTC.

The chain links TRBV6-6 to TRBJ2-7; 8 bases agree with TRBD1. J was trimmed by 1 base and V by 5 bases; bases with no gene match: 4. The CDR3 length is 14 residues. Germline V gene lookup returns CDR1 MNHNY and CDR2 SVGAGI (reference sequence). The CDR3 region has the DNA TGTGCCAGCAGTGGAGGACAGGGATCCTACGAGCAGTACTTC. Amino acids: CASSGGQGSYEQYF.

This chain connects TRBV6-1 to TRBJ1-2, with a tentative D call TRBD1 (6 bases). Germline V gives CDR1 MNHNS, CDR2 SASEGT. Trimming cost V 6 bases and J 8 bases, with 16 bases left between them. The CDR3 spans 13 residues. This chain's CDR3 is CASRITGLHGYTF. CDR3 DNA sequence: TGTGCCAGCAGGATAACAGGGCTTCACGGCTACACCTTC.

The V gene is TRBV6-6, the J gene TRBJ2-7; 7 bases are shared with TRBD1. The CDR3 runs 15 residues. Germline CDR1 reads MNHNY; CDR2 reads SVGAGI (reference sequence). V dropped 0 bases and J dropped 4; count of bases not matched to a gene: 6. Here the CDR3 reads CASSYSDRALYEQYF. DNA of the CDR3: TGTGCCAGCAGTTACTCCGACAGGGCGTTATACGAGCAGTACTTC.

This clone was seen only once. This CDR3 fails to terminate in the conserved phenylalanine or tryptophan, so it likely reflects a read error. The J gene is TRBJ1-6, the V gene TRBV7-2; weak D call: TRBD1 (5 bases). CDR1 and CDR2 from the germline V gene are SGHTA and FQGNSA. Trimming took off 6 bases at V and 7 bases at J, with 19 bases between the two ends. This CDR3 region has 16 residues. The CDR3 DNA sequence: TGTGCCAGCAGAGGGGTATCCGGGGCTATAAATTCACCCCTCCACCTT. Translated, it gives CASRGVSGAINSPLHL.

This chain uses TRBV18 with TRBJ1-6; no firm D call. Germline V CDR1 and CDR2: KGHSH, LQKENI. V lost 2 bases and J 8 bases, leaving 10 bases between the germline ends. The CDR3 length is 14 residues. The CDR3 is CASSPTGGDSPLHF. DNA for the CDR3: TGTGCCAGCTCACCAACGGGAGGCGATTCACCCCTCCACTTT.

V is TRBV5-1 and J is TRBJ1-1; TRBD1 agrees at 11 bases. Trimming removed 3 bases from V and 8 bases from J; junction bases left unmatched: 6. CDR1 SGHRS and CDR2 YFSETQ come from the germline V gene. The CDR3 length is 14 residues. This chain's CDR3 is CASSSGTGGSEAFF. DNA for the CDR3: TGCGCCAGCAGCTCGGGGACAGGGGGTTCGGAAGCTTTCTTT.

The rearrangement links TRBV5-5 to TRBJ2-3; TRBD1 might be the D (6 bases). Germline loops: CDR1 SGHKS, CDR2 YYEKEE (reference sequence). The CDR3 spans 16 residues. V lost 0 bases, J lost 5 bases, and 16 bases lay in between. The CDR3 bases are TGTGCCAGCAGCTTGGACGGCAGTCCCAGGGGAGATACGCAGTATTTT. It is translated as CASSLDGSPRGDTQYF.

The genes are TRBV7-3 and TRBJ1-1, with D possibly matching TRBD1 (5 bases). The CDR3 has 13 amino acids. Trimming shortened V by 5 bases and J by 4 bases, and 11 bases separated the two germline ends. Germline loops: CDR1 SGHTA, CDR2 FQGTGA. In nucleotides, the CDR3 is TGTGCCAGCAGCCCCGTGGGGGGCACTGAAGCTTTCTTT. This translates into CASSPVGGTEAFF. Supplemented by reference TRBV7-3 and TRBJ1-1, the full variable domain reads GAGVSQTPSNKVTEKGKYVELRCDPISGHTALYWYRQSLGQGPEFLIYFQGTGAADDSGLPNDRFFAVRPEGSVSTLKIQRTERGDSAVYLCASSPVGGTEAFFGQGTRLTVV.